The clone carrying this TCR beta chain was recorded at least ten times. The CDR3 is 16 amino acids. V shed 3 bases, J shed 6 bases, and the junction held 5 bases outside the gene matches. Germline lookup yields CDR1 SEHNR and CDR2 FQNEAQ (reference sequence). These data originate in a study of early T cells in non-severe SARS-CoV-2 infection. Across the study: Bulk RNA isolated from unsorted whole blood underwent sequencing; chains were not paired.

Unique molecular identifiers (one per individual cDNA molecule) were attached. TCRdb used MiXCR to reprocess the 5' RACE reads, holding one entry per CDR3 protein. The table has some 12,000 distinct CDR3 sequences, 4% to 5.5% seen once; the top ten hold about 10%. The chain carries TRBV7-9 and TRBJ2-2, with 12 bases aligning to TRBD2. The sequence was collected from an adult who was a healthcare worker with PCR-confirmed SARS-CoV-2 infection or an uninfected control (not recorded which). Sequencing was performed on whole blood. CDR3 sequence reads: CASSFSGTSGPGELFF. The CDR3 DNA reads TGTGCCAGCAGCTTTTCCGGGACTAGCGGGCCCGGGGAGCTGTTTTTT.